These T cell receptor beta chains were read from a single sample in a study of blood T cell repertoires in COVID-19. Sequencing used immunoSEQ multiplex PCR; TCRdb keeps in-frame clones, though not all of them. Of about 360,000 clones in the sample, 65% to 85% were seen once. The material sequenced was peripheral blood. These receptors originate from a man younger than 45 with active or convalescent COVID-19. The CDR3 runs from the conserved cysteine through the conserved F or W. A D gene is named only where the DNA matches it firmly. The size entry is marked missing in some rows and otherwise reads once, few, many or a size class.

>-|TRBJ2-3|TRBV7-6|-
TGTGCCAGCAGCTTTCAGATCACAGATACGCAGTATTTT
CASSFQITDTQYF
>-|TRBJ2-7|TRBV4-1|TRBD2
TGCGCCAGCAGCCTGACTAGCGGGGAATACGAGCAGTACTTC
CASSLTSGEYEQYF
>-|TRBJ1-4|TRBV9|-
TGTGCCAGCAACACGGTGGAGTACGGAGGAGAAAAACTGTTTTTT
CASNTVEYGGEKLFF
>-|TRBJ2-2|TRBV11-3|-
TGTGCCAGCAGCTTATCACAAATCACCGGGGAGCTGTTTTTT
CASSLSQITGELFF
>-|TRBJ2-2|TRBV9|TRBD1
TGTGCCAGCAGCGTGTTTACAGGGGAATACACCGGGGAGCTGTTTTTT
CASSVFTGEYTGELFF
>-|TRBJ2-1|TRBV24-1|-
TGTGCCACCAGTGCAACCTACAATGAGCAGTTCTTC
CATSATYNEQFF
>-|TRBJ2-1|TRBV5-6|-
TGTGCCAGCAGCTTGGGGCCCCTCTCCTACAATGAGCAGTTCTTC
CASSLGPLSYNEQFF
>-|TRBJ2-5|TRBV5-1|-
TGCGCCAGCAGCTCCGGTACTGCTCAAGAGACCCAGTACTTC
CASSSGTAQETQYF
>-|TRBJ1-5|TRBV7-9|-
TGTGCCAGCAGCTTAGATGGTGAGCAGCCCCAGCATTTT
CASSLDGEQPQHF
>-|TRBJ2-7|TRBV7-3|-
TGTGCCAGCAGCCCCCAGGGTAACGAGCAGTACTTC
CASSPQGNEQYF
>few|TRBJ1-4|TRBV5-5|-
TGTGCCAGCAGCTTGGCTGCAACTGCAACTAATGAAAAACTGTTTTTT
CASSLAATATNEKLFF
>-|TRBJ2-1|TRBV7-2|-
TGTGCCAGCAGCTTAGCGCGTGAGGATGAGCAGTTCTTC
CASSLAREDEQFF
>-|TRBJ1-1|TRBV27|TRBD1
TGTGCCAGCAGTTTCTCAGGGGGCCGGATCACTGAAGCTTTCTTT
CASSFSGGRITEAFF
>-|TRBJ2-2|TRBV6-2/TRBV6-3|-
TGTGCCAGCAGCCCTGGGACACTTTGGGGCACCGGGGAGCTGTTTTTT
CASSPGTLWGTGELFF
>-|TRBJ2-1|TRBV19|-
TGTGCCAGTAAGAGAGGGATCAGCTACAATGAGCAGTTCTTC
CASKRGISYNEQFF
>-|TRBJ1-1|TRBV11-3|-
TGTGCCAGCAGCTTGGGACTTTCGTCGGGCACTGAAGCTTTCTTT
CASSLGLSSGTEAFF
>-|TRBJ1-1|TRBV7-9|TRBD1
TGTGCCAGCAGCTTCACCGGGACAGGGCCACACACTGAAGCTTTCTTT
CASSFTGTGPHTEAFF
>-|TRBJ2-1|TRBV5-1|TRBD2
TGCGCCAGCAGCCCCCTCGGGGGGGAGAATAGTGAGCAGTTCTTC
CASSPLGGENSEQFF
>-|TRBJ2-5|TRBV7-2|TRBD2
TGTGCCAGCAGCCCCCGAAGCGGGGGGGCTCGAGAGACCCAGTACTTC
CASSPRSGGARETQYF
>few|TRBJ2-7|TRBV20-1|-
TGCAGTGCTATTGAAGCATCCTACGAGCAGTACTTC
CSAIEASYEQYF
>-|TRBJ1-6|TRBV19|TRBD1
TGTGCCAGTAGTATGACAGGGGTATCGGGTAATTCACCCCTCCACTTT
CASSMTGVSGNSPLHF
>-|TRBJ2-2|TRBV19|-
TGTGCCAGTAGTCCTAGACCGGTCCTAGCCTCCGTCGGGCTGTTTTTT
CASSPRPVLASVGLFF
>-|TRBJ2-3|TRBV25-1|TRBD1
TGTGCCAGCACCCCGTGGGGACAGGGGGAAGATACGCAGTATTTT
CASTPWGQGEDTQYF
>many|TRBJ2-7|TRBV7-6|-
TGTGCCAGCAGCTTAGAATCCCAGCGATACTACGAGCAGTACTTC
CASSLESQRYYEQYF
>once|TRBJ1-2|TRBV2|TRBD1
TGTGCCAGCAGTTCAACGGACAGGGGCTATGGCTACACCTTC
CASSSTDRGYGYTF
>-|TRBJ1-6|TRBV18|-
TGTGCCAGCTCACCTGTGGCAGGGGACAATTCACCCCTCCACTTT
CASSPVAGDNSPLHF
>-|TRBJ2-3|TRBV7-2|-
TGTGCCAGCAGCTTACGCCCAGGGTCTCCAGATACGCAGTATTTT
CASSLRPGSPDTQYF
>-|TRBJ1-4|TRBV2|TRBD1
TGTGCCAGCAGTGTGACAGGGGAGGGGACGGGTGAAAAACTGTTTTTT
CASSVTGEGTGEKLFF
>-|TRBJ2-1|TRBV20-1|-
TGCAGTGCCGCGTCCCCGAATGAGCAGTTCTTC
CSAASPNEQFF
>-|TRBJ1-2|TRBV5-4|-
TGTGCCAGCAGCCGACCCCGGGGAGCTAACTATGGCTACACCTTC
CASSRPRGANYGYTF